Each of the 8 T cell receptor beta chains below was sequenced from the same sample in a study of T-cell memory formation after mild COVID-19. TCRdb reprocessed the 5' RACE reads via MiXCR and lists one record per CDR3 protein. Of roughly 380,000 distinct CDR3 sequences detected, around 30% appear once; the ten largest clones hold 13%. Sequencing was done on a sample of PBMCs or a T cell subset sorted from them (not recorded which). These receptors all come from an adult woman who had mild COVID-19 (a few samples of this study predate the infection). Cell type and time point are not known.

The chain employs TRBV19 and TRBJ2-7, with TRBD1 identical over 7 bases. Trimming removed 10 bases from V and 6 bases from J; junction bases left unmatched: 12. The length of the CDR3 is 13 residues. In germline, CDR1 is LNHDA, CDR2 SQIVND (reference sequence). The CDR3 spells CATTDRPFAEQYF. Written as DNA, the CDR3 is TGTGCCACCACGGACAGGCCCTTCGCCGAGCAGTACTTC.

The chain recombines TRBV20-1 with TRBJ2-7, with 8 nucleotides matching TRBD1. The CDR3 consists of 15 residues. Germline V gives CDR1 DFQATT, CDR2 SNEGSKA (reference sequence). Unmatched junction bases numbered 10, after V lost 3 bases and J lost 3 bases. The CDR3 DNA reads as TGCAGTGCTAGGACAGGGGCGTCCCTAAACTACGAGCAGTACTTC. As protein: CSARTGASLNYEQYF.

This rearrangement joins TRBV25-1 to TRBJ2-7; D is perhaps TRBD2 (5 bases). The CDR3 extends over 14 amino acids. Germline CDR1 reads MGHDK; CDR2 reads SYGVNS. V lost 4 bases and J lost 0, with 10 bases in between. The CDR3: CASSGGLISYEQYF. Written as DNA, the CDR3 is TGTGCCAGCAGTGGCGGGCTGATCTCCTACGAGCAGTACTTC.

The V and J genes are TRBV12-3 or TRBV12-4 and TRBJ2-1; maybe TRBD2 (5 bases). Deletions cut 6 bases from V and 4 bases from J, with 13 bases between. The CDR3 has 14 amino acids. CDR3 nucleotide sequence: TGTGCCAGCAGGACTACCTCCGGTTACAATGAGCAGTTCTTC. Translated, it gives CASRTTSGYNEQFF.

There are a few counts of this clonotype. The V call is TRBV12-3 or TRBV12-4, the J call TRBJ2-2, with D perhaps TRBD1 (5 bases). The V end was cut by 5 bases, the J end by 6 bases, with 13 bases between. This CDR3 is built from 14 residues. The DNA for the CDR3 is TGTGCCAGCAGTACTCAGGGATTCTCCGGGGAGCTGTTTTTT. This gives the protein CASSTQGFSGELFF.

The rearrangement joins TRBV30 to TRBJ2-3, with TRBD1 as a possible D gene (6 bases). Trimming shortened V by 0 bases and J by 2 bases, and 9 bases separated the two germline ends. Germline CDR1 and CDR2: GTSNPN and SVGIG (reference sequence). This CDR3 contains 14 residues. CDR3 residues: CAWSVQGTTDTQYF. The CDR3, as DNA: TGTGCCTGGAGTGTACAGGGAACCACAGATACGCAGTATTTT.

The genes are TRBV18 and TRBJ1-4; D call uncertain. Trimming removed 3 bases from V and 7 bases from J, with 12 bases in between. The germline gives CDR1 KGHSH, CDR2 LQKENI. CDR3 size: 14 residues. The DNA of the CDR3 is TGTGCCAGCTCACCCGGGCGAGGCGGTGAAAAACTGTTTTTT. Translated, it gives CASSPGRGGEKLFF.

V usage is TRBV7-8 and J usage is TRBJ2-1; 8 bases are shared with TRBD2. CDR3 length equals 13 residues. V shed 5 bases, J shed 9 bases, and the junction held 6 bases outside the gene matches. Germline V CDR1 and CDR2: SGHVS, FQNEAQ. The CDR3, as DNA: TGTGCCAGCAGCCCGACTAGCGACACTGAGCAGTTCTTC. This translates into CASSPTSDTEQFF.